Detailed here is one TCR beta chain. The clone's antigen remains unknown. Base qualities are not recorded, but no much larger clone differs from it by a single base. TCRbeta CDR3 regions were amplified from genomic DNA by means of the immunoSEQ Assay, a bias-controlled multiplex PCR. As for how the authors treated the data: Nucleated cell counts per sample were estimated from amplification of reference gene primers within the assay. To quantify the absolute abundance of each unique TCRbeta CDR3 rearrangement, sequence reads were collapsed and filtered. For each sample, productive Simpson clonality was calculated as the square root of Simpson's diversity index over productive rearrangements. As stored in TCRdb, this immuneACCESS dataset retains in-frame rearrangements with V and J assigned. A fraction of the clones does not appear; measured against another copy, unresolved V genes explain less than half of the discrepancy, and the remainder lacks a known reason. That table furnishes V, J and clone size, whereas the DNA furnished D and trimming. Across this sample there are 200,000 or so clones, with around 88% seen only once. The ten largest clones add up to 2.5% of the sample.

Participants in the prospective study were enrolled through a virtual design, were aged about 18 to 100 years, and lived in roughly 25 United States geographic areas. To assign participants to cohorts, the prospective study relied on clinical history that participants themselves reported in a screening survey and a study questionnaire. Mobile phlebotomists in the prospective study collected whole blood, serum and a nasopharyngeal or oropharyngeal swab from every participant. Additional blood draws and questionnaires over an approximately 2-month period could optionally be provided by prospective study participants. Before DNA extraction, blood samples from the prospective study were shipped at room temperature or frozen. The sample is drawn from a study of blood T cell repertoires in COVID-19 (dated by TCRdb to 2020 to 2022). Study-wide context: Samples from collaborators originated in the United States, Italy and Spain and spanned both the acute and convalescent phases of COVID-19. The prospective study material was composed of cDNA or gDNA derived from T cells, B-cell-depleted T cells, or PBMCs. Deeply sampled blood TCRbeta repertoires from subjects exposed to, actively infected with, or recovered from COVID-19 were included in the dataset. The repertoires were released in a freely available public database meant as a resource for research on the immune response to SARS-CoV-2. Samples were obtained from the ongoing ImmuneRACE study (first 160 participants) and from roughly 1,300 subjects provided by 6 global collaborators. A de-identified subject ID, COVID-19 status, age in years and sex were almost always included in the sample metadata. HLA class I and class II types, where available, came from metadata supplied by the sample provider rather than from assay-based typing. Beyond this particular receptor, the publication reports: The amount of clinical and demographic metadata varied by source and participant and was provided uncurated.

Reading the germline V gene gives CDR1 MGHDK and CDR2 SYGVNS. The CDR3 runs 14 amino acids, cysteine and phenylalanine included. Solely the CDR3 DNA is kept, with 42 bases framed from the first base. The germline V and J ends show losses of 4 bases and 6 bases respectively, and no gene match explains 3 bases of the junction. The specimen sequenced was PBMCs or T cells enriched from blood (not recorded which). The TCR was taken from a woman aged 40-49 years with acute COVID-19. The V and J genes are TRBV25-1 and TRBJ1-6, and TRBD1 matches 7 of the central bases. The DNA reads TGTGCCAGCAGTGCCCCAGGGGGTAATTCACCCCTCCACTTT. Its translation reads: CASSAPGGNSPLHF.